Described below is a single T cell receptor (beta chain) sequence and its context. Its antigen is not yet known. Nothing much larger sits one base from this clone, and base qualities are not available. The CDR3 regions of human TCRbeta chains were analyzed by immunosequencing. Regarding the original processing steps: Repertoire TCRs were matched against a reference library of SARS-CoV-2-specific TCRs generated with the MIRA antigen-specificity platform. Breadth was defined as the fraction of unique TCRs that were SARS-CoV-2-associated, and depth was defined as the fraction of total T cells that were SARS-CoV-2-associated. Each spike-specific TCR was assigned to its reactive spike region and to a CD4 or CD8 class using the MIRA data. Log10-transformed breadth and depth values were compared by one-way ANOVA with Sidak's multiple comparisons tests. This immuneACCESS table, as held by TCRdb, lists in-frame sequences with V and J called but not all clones. Of the missing ones, under half trace to an unresolved V gene in checked studies; the others have no known cause. The DNA was the basis for D and trimming; V, J and clone size are from that table. This sample lists 130,000 or so clones; over 90% were detected once. 5% to 7% of the sample rests with the top ten.

What this sample's time point label stands for: baseline before first vaccination. Vaccinee samples came from UK trials COV001 and COV002, including a single-blind randomized controlled phase 2/3 trial of AZD1222 (ChAdOx1 nCoV-19) in healthy adults. For TCRbeta chain sequencing, PBMC samples were collected from trial participants at day 0 and at day 28 after the second dose. The sample comes from a study of T cell responses to AZD1222 COVID-19 vaccine (dated by TCRdb to about 2021). With regard to the full study: AZD1222 recipients with second doses at about 4 weeks or about 12 weeks were pooled, because spike-specific TCR depth and breadth did not differ between schedules. A total of 233 trial participants underwent TCR sequencing, of whom about 210 received two doses of AZD1222 and about 26 received two doses of the MenACWY control vaccine. Trial participants were enrolled by age into 18-55, 56-69 and 70-plus year subgroups, with roughly 160, 29 and 62 TCR-sequenced participants respectively.

General conclusions and limits of the study: Conclusions about previously exposed vaccinees are limited because only six or seven AZD1222 recipients were SARS-CoV-2 seropositive at baseline. Vaccine-associated CD4 TCRs spanned the whole spike protein, with dominant responses in regions 160-218 and 743-854. Most participants were white British and females outnumbered males, and the authors suggested that clonal diversity may have been underestimated. In the small 56-69-year group, the increase in depth fell short of significance, most likely because of low power. After two AZD1222 doses, both the breadth and the depth of spike-specific TCRs were significantly higher than at day 0 and than in MenACWY recipients. Epitopes outside the regions mutated in the B.1.351 and B.1.1.7 variants were reportedly recognized by nearly half of the unique spike-specific TCRs. Because no day 14 peak-response samples were available, repertoires were characterized only after the peak T cell response.

The CDR3 covers 12 residues, taking in both the cysteine and the phenylalanine. Of the read, only the CDR3 DNA is kept; its 36 bases are in frame from base 1. CDR1 SQVTM and CDR2 ANQGSEA are derived from the germline V gene. V is trimmed back by 7 bases and J by 5 bases, and the junction contains 6 bases that no gene match accounts for. Sequenced here: peripheral blood, sampled on day 0 of AZD1222 vaccination. The clonotype was recovered from an adult in good health. This receptor chain uses TRBV29-1 and TRBJ2-3; TRBD1 lines up with 7 middle nucleotides. At the DNA level, the sequence is TGCAGCGCGGCAGGGGGAATAGATACGCAGTATTTT. Translated, this gives CSAAGGIDTQYF.